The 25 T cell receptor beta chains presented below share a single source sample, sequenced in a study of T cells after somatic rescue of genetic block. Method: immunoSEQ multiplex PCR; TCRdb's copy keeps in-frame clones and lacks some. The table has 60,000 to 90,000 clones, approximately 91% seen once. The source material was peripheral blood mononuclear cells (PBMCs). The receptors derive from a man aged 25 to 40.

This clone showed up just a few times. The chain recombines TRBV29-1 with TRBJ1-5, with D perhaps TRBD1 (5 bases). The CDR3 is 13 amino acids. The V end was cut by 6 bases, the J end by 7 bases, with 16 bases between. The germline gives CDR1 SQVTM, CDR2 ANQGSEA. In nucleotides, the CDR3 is TGCAGCGTGGACATGGGTAGCGGGCAGCCCCAGCATTTT. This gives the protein CSVDMGSGQPQHF.

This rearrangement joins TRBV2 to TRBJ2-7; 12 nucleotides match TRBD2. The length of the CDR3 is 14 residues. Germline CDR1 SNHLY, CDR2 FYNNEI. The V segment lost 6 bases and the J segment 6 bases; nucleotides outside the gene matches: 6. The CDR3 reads CASRRASGGGEQYF. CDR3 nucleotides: TGTGCCAGCAGGAGGGCTAGCGGGGGGGGCGAGCAGTACTTC. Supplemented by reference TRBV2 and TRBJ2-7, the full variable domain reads EPEVTQTPSHQVTQMGQEVILRCVPISNHLYFYWYRQILGQKVEFLVSFYNNEISEKSEIFDDQFSVERPDGSNFTLKIRSTKLEDSAMYFCASRRASGGGEQYFGPGTRLTVT.

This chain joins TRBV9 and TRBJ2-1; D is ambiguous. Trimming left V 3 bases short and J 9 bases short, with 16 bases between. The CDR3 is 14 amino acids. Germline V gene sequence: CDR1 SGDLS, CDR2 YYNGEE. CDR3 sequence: CASSAPPAAGEQFF. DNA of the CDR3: TGTGCCAGCAGCGCACCCCCGGCCGCAGGTGAGCAGTTCTTC. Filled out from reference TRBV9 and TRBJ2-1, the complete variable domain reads DSGVTQTPKHLITATGQRVTLRCSPRSGDLSVYWYQQSLDQGLQFLIQYYNGEERAKGNILERFSAQQFPDLHSELNLSSLELGDSALYFCASSAPPAAGEQFFGPGTRLTVL.

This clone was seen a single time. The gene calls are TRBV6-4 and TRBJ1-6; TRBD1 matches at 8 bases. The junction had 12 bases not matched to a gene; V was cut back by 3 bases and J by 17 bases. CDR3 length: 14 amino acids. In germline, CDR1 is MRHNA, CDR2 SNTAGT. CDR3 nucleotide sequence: TGTGCCAGCAGTGAAGGGACAGGTCCCCCGTACTTCCACTTT. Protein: CASSEGTGPPYFHF.

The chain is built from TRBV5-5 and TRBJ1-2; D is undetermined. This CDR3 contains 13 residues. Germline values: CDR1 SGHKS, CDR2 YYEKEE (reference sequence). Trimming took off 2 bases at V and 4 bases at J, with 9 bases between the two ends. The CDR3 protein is CASSFDGTYGYTF. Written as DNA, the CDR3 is TGTGCCAGCAGCTTCGACGGCACCTATGGCTACACCTTC. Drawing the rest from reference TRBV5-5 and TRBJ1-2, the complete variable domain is DAGVTQSPTHLIKTRGQQVTLRCSPISGHKSVSWYQQVLGQGPQFIFQYYEKEERGRGNFPDRFSARQFPNYSSELNVNALLLGDSALYLCASSFDGTYGYTFGSGTRLTVV.

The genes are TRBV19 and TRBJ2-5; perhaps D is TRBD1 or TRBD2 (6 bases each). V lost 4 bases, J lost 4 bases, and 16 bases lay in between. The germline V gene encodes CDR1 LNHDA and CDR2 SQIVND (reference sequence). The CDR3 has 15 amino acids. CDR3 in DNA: TGTGCCAGTAGTAACTCCGTCGGGGGCGGAGAGACCCAGTACTTC. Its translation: CASSNSVGGGETQYF.

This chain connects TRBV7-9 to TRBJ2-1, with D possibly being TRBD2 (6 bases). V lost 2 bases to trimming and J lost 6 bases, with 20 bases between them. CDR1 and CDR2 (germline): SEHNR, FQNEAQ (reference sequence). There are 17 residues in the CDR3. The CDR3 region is CASSLNGGALRGNEQFF. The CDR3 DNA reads TGTGCCAGCAGCTTAAATGGCGGGGCCTTAAGGGGCAATGAGCAGTTCTTC.

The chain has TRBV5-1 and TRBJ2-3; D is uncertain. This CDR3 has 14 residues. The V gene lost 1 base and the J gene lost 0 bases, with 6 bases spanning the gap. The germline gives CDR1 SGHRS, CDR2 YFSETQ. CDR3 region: CASSLQRSTDTQYF. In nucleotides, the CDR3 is TGCGCCAGCAGCTTGCAGCGTAGCACAGATACGCAGTATTTT.

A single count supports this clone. Here the CDR3 DNA reads TGTGCCAGCAGTGATCAGTCTAACAGGGGAGCCGGGGAGCTGTTTTTT. Translated, it gives CASSDQSNRGAGELFF. The chain is built from TRBV6-1 and TRBJ2-2, with 7 bases identical to TRBD1. The V and J ends lost 3 bases and 6 bases, in that order; junction bases with no gene match: 10. The germline V gene encodes CDR1 MNHNS and CDR2 SASEGT. The CDR3 runs 16 residues.

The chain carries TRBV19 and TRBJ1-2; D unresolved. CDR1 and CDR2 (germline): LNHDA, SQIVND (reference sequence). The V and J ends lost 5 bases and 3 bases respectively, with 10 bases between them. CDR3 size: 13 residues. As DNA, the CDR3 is TGTGCCAGTAGTGAACGGATTTACTATGGCTACACCTTC. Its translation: CASSERIYYGYTF.

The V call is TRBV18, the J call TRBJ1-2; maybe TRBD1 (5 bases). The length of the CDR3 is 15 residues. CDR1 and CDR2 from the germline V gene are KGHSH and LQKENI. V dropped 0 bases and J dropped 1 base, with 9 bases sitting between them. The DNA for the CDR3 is TGTGCCAGCTCACCACCGGGGGTGGATAACTATGGCTACACCTTC. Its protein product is CASSPPGVDNYGYTF.

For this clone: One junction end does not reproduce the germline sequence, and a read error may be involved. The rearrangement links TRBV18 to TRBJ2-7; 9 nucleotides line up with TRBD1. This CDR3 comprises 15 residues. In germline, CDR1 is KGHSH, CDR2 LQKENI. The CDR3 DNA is TGTGCCAGCTCATCACCCGGGACAGGGTGGGACGAGCAGTACTTC. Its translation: CASSSPGTGWDEQYF.

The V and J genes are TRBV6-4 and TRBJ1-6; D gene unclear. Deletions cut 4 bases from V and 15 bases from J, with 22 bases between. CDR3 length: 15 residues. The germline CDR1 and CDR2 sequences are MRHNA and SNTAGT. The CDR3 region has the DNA TGTGCCAGCAGTGTGGTTACGGATCTACCCCAGATCCTCCACTTT. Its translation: CASSVVTDLPQILHF.

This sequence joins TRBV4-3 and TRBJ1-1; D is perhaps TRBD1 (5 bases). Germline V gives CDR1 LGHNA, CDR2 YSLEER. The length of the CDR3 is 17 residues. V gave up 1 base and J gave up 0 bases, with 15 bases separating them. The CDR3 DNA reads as TGCGCCAGCAGCCAAGTCGCAGGGAACACGATGAACACTGAAGCTTTCTTT. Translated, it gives CASSQVAGNTMNTEAFF.

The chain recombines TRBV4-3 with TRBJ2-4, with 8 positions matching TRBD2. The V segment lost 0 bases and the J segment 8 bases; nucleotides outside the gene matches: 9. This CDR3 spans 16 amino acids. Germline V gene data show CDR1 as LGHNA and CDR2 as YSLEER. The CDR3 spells CASSQDPREGGDIQYF. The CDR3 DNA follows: TGCGCCAGCAGCCAAGATCCACGGGAGGGGGGGGACATTCAGTACTTC.

CDR3 in DNA: TGTGCCAGCAAAGGGAGCGGGAGTTCCACAGATACGCAGTATTTT. This encodes CASKGSGSSTDTQYF. The chain couples TRBV7-2 to TRBJ2-3; 8 bases are a match to TRBD2. This CDR3 region has 15 residues. The germline gives CDR1 SGHTA, CDR2 FQGNSA. The ends lost 7 bases at V and 2 bases at J; junction bases unmatched: 8.

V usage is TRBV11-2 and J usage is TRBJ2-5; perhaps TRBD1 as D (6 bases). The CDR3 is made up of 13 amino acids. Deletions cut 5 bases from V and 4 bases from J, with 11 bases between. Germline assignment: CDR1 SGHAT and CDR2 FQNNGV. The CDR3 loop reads CASSQDSLETQYF. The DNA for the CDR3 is TGTGCCAGCAGCCAGGACAGCCTAGAGACCCAGTACTTC.

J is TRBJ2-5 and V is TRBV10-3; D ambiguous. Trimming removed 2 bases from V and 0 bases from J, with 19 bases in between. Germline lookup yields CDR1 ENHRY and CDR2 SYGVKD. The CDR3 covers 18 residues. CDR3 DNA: TGTGCCATCAGTGAGCCCCTCCCCAAGACCCGGTACCAAGAGACCCAGTACTTC. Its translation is CAISEPLPKTRYQETQYF.

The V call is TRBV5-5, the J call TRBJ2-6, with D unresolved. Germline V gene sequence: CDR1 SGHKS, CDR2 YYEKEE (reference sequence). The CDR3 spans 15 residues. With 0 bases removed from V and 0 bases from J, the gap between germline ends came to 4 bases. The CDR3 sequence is CASSLGHSGANVLTF. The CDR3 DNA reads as TGTGCCAGCAGCTTGGGACACTCTGGGGCCAACGTCCTGACTTTC.

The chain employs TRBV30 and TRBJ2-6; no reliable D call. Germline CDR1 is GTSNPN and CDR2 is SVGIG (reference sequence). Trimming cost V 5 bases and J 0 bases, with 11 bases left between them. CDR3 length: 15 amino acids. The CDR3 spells CAWAPYYSGANVLTF. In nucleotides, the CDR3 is TGTGCCTGGGCCCCCTATTACTCTGGGGCCAACGTCCTGACTTTC.

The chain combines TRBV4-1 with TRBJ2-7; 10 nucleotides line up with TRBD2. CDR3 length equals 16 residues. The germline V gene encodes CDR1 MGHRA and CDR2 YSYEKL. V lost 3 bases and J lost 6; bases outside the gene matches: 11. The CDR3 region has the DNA TGCGCCAGCAGCCAGATAGGACTAGCGGTCCCTACCGAGCAGTACTTC. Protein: CASSQIGLAVPTEQYF.

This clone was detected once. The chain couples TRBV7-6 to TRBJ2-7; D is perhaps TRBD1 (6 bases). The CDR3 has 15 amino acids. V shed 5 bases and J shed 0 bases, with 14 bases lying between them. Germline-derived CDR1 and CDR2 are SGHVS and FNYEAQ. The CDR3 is CASSENRDSSYEQYF. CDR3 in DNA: TGTGCCAGCAGCGAGAACAGGGATAGCTCCTACGAGCAGTACTTC.

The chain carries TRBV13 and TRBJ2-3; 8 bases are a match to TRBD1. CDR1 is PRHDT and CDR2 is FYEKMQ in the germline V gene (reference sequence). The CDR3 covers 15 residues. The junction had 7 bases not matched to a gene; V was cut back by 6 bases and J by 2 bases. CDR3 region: CASSSTGAHTDTQYF. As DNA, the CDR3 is TGTGCCAGCAGTTCGACAGGGGCCCACACAGATACGCAGTATTTT.

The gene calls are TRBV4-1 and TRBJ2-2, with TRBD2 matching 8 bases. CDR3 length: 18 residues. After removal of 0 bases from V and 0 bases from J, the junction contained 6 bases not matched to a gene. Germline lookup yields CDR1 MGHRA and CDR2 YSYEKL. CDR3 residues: CASSQDPGGGSNTGELFF. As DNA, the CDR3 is TGCGCCAGCAGCCAAGACCCGGGAGGGGGTTCGAACACCGGGGAGCTGTTTTTT.

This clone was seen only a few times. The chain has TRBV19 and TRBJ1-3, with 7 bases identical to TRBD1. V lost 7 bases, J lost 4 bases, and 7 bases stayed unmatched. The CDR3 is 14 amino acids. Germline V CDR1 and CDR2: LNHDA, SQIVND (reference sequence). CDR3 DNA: TGTGCCAGTATGCGTACAGGGGACGGAAACACCATATATTTT. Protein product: CASMRTGDGNTIYF.